This TCR beta chain came from a study of T cells after yellow fever vaccination. A single record per CDR3 protein comes from TCRdb applying MiXCR to the 5' RACE reads. This sample yields a few hundred thousand distinct CDR3 sequences, of which roughly 21% are seen a single time; roughly an eighth belongs to the top ten. Germline CDR1 DFQATT, CDR2 SNEGSKA (reference sequence). This CDR3 is 15 amino acids long. Trimming cost V 5 bases and J 5 bases, with 21 bases left between them. The TCR originated in a young man who received the YFV17D yellow fever vaccine. Here the sequenced sample was PBMCs, taken 15 days after the yellow fever booster vaccination. The chain couples TRBV20-1 to TRBJ2-5; perhaps TRBD2 as D (6 bases). The CDR3 loop is CSAGGRDGGWETQYF. The CDR3 coding sequence is TGCAGTGCTGGTGGGCGGGATGGAGGTTGGGAGACCCAGTACTTC.